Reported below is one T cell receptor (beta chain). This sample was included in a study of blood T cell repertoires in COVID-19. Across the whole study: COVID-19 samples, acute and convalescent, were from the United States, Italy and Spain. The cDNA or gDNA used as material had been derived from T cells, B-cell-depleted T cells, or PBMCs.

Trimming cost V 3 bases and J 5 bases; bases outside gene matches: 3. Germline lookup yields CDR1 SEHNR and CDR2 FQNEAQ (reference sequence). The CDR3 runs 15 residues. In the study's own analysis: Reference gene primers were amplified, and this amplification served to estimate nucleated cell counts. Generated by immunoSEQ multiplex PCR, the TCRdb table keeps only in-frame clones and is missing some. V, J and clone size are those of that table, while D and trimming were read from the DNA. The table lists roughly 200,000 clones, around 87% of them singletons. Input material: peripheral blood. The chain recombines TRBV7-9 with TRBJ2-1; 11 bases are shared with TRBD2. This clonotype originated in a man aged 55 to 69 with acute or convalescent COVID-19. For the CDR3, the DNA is TGTGCCAGCAGCTTTAGCGGGGGGGTAAACAATGAGCAGTTCTTC. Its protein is CASSFSGGVNNEQFF.